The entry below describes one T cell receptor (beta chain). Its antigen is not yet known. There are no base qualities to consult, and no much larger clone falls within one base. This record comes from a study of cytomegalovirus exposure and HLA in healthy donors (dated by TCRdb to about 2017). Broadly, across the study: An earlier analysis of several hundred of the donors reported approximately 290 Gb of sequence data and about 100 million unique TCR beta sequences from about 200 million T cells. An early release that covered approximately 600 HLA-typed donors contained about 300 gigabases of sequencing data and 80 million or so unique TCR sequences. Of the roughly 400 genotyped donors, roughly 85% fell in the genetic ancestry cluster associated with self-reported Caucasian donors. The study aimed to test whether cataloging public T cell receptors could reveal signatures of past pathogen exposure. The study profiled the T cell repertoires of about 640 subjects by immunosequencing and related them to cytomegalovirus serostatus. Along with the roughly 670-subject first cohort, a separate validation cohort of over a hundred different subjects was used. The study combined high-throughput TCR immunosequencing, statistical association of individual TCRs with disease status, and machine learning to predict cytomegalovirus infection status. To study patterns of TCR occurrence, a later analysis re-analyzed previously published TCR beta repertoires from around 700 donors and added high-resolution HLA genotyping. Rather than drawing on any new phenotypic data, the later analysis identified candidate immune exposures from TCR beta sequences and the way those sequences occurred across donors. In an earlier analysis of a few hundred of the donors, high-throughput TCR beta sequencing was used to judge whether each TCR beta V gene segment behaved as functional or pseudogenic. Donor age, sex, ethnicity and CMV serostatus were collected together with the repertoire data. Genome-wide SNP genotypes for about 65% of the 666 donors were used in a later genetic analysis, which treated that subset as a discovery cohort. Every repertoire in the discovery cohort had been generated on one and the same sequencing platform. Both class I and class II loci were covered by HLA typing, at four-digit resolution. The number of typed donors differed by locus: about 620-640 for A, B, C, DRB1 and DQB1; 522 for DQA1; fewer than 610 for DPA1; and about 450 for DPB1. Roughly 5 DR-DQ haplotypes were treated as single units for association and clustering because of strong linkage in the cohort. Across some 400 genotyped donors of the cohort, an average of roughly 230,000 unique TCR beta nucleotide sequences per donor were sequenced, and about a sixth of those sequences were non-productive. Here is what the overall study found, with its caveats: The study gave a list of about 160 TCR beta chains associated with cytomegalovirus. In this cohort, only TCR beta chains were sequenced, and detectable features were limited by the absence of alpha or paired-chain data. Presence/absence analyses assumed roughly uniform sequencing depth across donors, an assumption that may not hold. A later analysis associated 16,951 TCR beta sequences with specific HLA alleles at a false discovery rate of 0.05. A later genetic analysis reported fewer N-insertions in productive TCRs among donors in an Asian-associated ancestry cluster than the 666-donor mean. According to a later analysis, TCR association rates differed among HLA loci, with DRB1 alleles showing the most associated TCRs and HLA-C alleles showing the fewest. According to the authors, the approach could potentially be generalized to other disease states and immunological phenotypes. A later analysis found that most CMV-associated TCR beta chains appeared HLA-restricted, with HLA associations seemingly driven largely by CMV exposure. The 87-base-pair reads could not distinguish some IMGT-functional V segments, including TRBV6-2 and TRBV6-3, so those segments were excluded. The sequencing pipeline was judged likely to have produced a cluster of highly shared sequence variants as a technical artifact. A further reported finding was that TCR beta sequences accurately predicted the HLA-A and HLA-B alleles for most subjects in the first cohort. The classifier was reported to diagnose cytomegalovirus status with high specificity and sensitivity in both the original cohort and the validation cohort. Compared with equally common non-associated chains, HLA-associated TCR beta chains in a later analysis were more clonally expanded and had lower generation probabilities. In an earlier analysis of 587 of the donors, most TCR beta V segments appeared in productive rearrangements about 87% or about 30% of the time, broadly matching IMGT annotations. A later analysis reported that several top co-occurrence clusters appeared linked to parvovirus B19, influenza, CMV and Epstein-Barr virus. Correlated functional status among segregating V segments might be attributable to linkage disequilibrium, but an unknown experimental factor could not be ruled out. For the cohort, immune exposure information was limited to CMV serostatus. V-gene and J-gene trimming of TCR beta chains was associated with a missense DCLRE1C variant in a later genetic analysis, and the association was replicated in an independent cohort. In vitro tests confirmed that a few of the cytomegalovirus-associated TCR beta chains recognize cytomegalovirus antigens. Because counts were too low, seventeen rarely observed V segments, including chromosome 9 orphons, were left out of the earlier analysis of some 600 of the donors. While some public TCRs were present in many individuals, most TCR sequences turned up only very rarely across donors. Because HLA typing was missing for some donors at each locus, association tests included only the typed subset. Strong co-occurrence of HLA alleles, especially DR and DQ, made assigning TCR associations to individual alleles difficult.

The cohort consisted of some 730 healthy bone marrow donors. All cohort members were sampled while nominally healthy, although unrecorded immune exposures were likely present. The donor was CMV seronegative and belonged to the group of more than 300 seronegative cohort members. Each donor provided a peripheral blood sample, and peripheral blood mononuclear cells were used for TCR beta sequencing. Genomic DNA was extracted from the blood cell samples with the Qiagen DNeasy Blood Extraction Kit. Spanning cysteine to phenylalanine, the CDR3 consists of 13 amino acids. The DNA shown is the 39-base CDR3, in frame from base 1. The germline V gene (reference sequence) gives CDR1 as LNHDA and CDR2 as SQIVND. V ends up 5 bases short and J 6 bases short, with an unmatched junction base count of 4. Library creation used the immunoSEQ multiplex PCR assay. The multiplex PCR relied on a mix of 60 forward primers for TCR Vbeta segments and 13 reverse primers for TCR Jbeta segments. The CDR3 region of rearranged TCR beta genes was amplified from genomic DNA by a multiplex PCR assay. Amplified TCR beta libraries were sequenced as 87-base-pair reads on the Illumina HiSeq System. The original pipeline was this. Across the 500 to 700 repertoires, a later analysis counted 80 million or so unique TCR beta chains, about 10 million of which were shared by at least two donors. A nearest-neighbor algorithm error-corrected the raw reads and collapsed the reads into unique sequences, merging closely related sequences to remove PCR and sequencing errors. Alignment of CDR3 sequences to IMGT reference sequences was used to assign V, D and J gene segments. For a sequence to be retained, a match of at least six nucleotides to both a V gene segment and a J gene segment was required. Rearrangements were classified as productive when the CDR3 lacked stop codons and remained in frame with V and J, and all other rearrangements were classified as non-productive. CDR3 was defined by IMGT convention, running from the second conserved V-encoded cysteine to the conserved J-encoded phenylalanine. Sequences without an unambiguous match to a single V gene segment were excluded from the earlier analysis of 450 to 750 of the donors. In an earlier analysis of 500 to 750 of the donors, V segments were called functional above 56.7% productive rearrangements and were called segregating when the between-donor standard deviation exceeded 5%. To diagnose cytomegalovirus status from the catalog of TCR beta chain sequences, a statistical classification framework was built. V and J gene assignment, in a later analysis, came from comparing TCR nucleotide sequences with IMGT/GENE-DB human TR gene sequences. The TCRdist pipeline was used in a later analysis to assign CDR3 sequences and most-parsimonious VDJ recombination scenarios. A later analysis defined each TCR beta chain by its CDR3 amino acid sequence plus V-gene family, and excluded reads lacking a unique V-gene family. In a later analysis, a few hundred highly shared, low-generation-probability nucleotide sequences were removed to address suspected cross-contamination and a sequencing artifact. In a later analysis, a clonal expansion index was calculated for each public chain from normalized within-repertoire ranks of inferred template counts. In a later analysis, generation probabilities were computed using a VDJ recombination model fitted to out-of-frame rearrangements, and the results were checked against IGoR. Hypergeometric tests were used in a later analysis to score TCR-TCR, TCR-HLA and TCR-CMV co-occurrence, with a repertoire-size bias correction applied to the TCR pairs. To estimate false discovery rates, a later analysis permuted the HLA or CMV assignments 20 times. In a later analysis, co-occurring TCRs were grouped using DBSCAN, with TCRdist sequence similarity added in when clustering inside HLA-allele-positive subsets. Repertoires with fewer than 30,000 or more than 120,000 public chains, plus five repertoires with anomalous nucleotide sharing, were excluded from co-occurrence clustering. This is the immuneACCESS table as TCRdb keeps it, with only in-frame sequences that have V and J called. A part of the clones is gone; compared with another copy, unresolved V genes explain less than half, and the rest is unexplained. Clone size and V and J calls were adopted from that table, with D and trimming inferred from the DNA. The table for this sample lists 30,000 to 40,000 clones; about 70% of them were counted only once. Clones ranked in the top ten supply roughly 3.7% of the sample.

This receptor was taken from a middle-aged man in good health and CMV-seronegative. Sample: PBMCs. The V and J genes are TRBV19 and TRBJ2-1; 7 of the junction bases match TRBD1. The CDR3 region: CASSSDRANEQFF. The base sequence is TGTGCCAGTAGTTCCGACAGGGCCAATGAGCAGTTCTTC.